This TCR beta chain was profiled in a study of shared clonotypes between healthy human individuals. The CDR3 extends over 13 amino acids. Trimming pared 4 bases from V and 8 bases from J, leaving 14 bases between. Germline V lookup: CDR1 SGHDN, CDR2 FVKESK. Produced via immunoSEQ multiplex PCR; TCRdb's table is partial and in-frame only. This sample has millions of clones, with 85% to 95% found just once. The chain uses TRBV14 and TRBJ1-2, with D possibly matching TRBD1 (5 bases). The source is a man younger than 35 in good health. Some clones in this sample may be carry-over from other donors' samples. Sequences were obtained from naive CD4+ T cells from PBMCs. Documented subset: CD45RA+ positively selected. DNA of the CDR3: TGTGCCAGCAGCCGGTCCGGGACGGAGGGCTACACCTTC. Encoded protein: CASSRSGTEGYTF.